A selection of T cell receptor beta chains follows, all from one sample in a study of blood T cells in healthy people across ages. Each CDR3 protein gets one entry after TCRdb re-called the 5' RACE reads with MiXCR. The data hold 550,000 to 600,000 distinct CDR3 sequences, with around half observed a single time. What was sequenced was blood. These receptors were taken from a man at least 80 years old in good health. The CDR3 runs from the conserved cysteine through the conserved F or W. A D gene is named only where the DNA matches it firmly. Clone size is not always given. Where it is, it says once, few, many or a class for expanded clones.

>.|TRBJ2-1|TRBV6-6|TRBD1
CASSYPKGQGAGEQFF
TGTGCCAGCAGTTACCCCAAGGGACAGGGGGCTGGTGAGCAGTTCTTC
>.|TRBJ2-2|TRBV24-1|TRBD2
CATSASGYTGELFF
TGTGCCACCAGTGCTAGCGGCTACACCGGGGAGCTGTTTTTT
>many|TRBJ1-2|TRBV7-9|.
CASSRDLNYGYTF
TGTGCCAGCAGCCGGGACCTAAACTATGGCTACACCTTC
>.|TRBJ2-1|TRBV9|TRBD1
CASSVGDRNYNEQFF
TGTGCCAGCAGCGTAGGGGACAGGAACTACAATGAGCAGTTCTTC
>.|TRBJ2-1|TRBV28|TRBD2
CASRSRPRTSGIYEQFF
TGTGCCAGCAGAAGTAGGCCCCGGACTAGCGGGATATATGAGCAGTTCTTC
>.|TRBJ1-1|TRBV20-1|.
CSASPGTGAFF
TGCAGTGCTAGTCCTGGGACTGGAGCTTTCTTT
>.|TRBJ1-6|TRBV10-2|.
CASSEKLFYNSPLHF
TGCGCCAGCAGTGAGAAGCTTTTCTATAATTCACCCCTCCACTTT
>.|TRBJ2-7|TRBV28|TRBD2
CASSLLTGLAGVSYEQYF
TGTGCCAGCAGTCTCCTCACCGGACTAGCGGGAGTATCCTACGAGCAGTACTTC
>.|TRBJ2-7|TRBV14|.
CASSQTSGLTYEQYF
TGTGCCAGCAGCCAGACATCGGGACTCACCTACGAGCAGTACTTC
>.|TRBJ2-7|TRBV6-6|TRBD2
CASSSASIAGDNYEQYF
TGTGCCAGCAGTTCCGCTTCAATAGCGGGAGACAACTACGAGCAGTACTTC
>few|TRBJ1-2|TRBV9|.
CASSLPGAQGYTF
TGTGCCAGCAGCCTCCCCGGGGCGCAAGGCTACACCTTC
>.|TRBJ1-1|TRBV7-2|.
CASSLVWGERAFF
TGTGCCAGCAGCTTAGTTTGGGGCGAGAGGGCTTTCTTT
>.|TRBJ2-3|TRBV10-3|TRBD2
CAISVKREMADTQYF
TGTGCCATCAGTGTGAAGCGGGAGATGGCAGATACGCAGTATTTT
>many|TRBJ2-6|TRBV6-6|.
CASSMQGSGANVLTF
TGTGCCAGCAGTATGCAGGGATCTGGGGCCAACGTCCTGACTTTC
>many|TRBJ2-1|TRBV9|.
CASSLGVDEQFF
TGTGCCAGCTCTCTGGGGGTCGATGAGCAGTTCTTC
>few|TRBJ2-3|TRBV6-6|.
CASGGSSNTQYF
TGTGCCAGCGGAGGCTCCTCTAATACGCAGTATTTT
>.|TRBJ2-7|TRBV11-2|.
CASSLDQGGHFSYEQYF
TGTGCCAGCAGCTTAGATCAGGGGGGCCACTTCTCCTACGAGCAGTACTTC
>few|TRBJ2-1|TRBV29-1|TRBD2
CSVDLFSGANEQFF
TGCAGCGTTGATCTTTTTAGCGGGGCCAATGAGCAGTTCTTC
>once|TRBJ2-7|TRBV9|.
CASSVAPTGRAEQYF
TGTGCCAGCAGCGTAGCTCCGACAGGACGGGCCGAGCAGTACTTC
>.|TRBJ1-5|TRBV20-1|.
CSASNRDHYSNQPQHF
TGCAGTGCTTCAAACAGGGACCATTATAGCAATCAGCCCCAGCATTTT
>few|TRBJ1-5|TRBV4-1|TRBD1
CASSFIAGGRSNQPQHF
TGCGCCAGCAGCTTCATCGCAGGGGGCCGTAGCAATCAGCCCCAGCATTTT
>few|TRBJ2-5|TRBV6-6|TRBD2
CASSYMTSGSPNWAQYF
TGTGCCAGCAGTTATATGACTAGCGGGTCCCCAAATTGGGCCCAGTACTTC
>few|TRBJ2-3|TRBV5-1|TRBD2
CASSQRAGGSTDTQYF
TGCGCCAGCAGCCAGCGGGCGGGAGGGAGCACAGATACGCAGTATTTT
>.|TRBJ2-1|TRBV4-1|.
CASSQGASGSSYNEQFF
TGCGCCAGCAGCCAAGGCGCCTCCGGCAGCTCCTACAATGAGCAGTTCTTC
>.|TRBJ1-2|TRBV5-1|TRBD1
CASSLVGQVYGYTF
TGCGCCAGCAGCTTGGTGGGACAGGTTTATGGCTACACCTTC
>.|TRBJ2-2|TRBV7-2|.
CASSLQRVTGELFF
TGTGCCAGCAGCTTACAGCGGGTAACCGGGGAGCTGTTTTTT
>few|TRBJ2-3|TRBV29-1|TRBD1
CSVADRAFADTQYF
TGCAGCGTTGCCGACAGGGCTTTCGCAGATACGCAGTATTTT
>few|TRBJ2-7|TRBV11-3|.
CASSFQTSPPYEQYF
TGTGCCAGCAGCTTCCAGACTAGTCCCCCCTACGAGCAGTACTTC
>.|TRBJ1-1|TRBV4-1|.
CASSPWGGRAFF
TGCGCCAGTAGTCCGTGGGGGGGCCGAGCTTTCTTT
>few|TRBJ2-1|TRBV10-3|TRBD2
CAIRGLAGAYNEQFF
TGTGCCATCAGGGGACTAGCGGGGGCCTACAATGAGCAGTTCTTC
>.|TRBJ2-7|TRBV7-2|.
CASSSPGSHYEQYF
TGTGCCAGCAGCTCACCGGGATCACACTACGAGCAGTACTTC
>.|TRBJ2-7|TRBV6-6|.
CASSYSRVLSSSYEQYF
TGTGCCAGCAGTTACTCGAGGGTCCTCAGTTCCTCCTACGAGCAGTACTTC
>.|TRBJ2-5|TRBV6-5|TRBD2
CANSWLASGRGTQYF
TGTGCCAACAGTTGGTTGGCTAGCGGGAGGGGGACCCAGTACTTC
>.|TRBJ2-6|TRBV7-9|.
CASSFRQGSGANVLTF
TGTGCCAGCAGCTTTCGTCAGGGCTCTGGGGCCAACGTCCTGACTTTC
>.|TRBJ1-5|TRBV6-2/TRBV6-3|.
CASRTGLGPQHF
TGTGCCAGCAGGACCGGTTTGGGGCCCCAGCATTTT
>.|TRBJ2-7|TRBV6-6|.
CASSPDPGSSCEQYF
TGTGCCAGCAGCCCCGATCCCGGCAGCTCCTGCGAGCAGTACTTC
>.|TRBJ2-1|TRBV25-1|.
CASSEPTGPEQFF
TGTGCCAGCAGTGAACCCACCGGGCCTGAGCAGTTCTTC
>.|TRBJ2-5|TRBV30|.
CAWSGPGSGPQETQYF
TGTGCCTGGAGTGGTCCCGGATCAGGTCCTCAAGAGACCCAGTACTTC
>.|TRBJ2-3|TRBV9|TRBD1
CASSSPTGSLDTQYF
TGTGCCAGCAGCTCACCGACAGGGAGTTTGGATACGCAGTATTTT
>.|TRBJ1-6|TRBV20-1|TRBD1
CSAQGQGNNSPLHF
TGCAGTGCACAGGGACAGGGAAACAATTCACCCCTCCACTTT
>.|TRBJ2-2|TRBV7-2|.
CASSPQGGGNTGELFF
TGTGCCAGCAGCCCCCAGGGGGGGGGAAACACCGGGGAGCTGTTTTTT
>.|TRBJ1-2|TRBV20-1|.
CSAPTARIYGYTF
TGCAGTGCCCCGACCGCTAGGATCTATGGCTACACCTTC
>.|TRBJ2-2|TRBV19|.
CASTTLTQGFTGELFF
TGTGCCAGTACCACTCTAACACAGGGTTTCACCGGGGAGCTGTTTTTT
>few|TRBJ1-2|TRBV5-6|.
CASSPQGAPRYGYTF
TGTGCCAGCAGCCCACAGGGAGCCCCGAGGTATGGCTACACCTTC
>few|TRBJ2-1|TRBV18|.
CASSPLLRETGALSSYNEQFF
TGTGCCAGCTCACCCCTGTTGCGGGAGACAGGGGCGCTAAGCTCCTACAATGAGCAGTTCTTC
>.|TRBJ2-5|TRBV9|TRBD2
CASSEAGGRKTQYF
TGTGCCAGCAGCGAGGCGGGGGGCAGAAAGACTCAGTACTTC
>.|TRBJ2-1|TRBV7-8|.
CTSSLYTEQFF
TGTACCAGCAGCCTTTATACTGAGCAGTTCTTC
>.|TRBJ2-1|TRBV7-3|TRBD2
CASSFRGRAVYNEQFF
TGTGCCAGCAGCTTCCGTGGGAGGGCCGTCTACAATGAGCAGTTCTTC
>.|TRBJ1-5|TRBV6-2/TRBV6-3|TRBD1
CASSFQGADNQPQHF
TGTGCCAGCAGTTTCCAGGGGGCCGACAATCAGCCCCAGCATTTT
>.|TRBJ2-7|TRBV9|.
CASSVNPGSSYEQYF
TGTGCCAGCAGCGTAAATCCGGGGAGCTCCTACGAGCAGTACTTC
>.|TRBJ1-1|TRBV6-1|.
CASSKGGGPTNTEAVF
TGTGCTAGCAGTAAGGGGGGGGGGCCGACGAACACTGAAGCTGTCTTT
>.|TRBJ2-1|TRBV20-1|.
CSASTPAGEQFF
TGCAGTGCTTCAACCCCGGCGGGTGAGCAGTTCTTC
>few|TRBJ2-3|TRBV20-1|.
CSAPGGGGTDTQYF
TGCAGTGCCCCAGGGGGGGGCGGCACAGATACGCAGTATTTT
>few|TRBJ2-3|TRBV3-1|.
CASSLSRADTQYF
TGTGCCAGCAGCCTCTCCAGGGCAGATACGCAGTATTTT
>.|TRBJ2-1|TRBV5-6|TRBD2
CASSLGTSRNEQFF
TGTGCCAGCAGTCTAGGGACTAGCCGGAATGAGCAGTTCTTC
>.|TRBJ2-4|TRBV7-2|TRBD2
CASSTSGGANIQYF
TGTGCCAGCAGCACTAGCGGGGGGGCCAACATTCAGTACTTC
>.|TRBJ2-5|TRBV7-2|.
CASSYERGTRKETQYF
TGTGCCAGCAGCTATGAACGGGGGACAAGGAAAGAGACCCAGTACTTC
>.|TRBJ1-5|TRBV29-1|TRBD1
CSVVVGTGRTGNQPQHF
TGCAGCGTTGTGGTAGGGACAGGGCGTACGGGCAATCAGCCCCAGCATTTT
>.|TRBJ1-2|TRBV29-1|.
CSATGEANYGYTF
TGCAGCGCCACGGGAGAGGCTAACTATGGCTACACCTTC